This T cell receptor (beta chain) emerged from a study of control samples from healthy donors and cancer patients. Libraries were prepared by immunoSEQ multiplex PCR; TCRdb keeps only in-frame clonotypes and omits some of them. The table has about 140,000 clones, roughly 94% seen once. This clone was recorded a few times. CDR1 SEHNR and CDR2 FQNEAQ come from the germline V gene (reference sequence). V lost 1 base and J 4 bases, leaving 8 bases between the germline ends. This CDR3 is 13 amino acids long. The specimen was blood. The sequence came from a man aged 35 to 55 in good health. The chain joins TRBV7-9 to TRBJ2-7; D unclear. DNA for the CDR3: TGTGCCAGCAGCTTAGACAGAGGTTACGAGCAGTACTTC. Translated: CASSLDRGYEQYF.